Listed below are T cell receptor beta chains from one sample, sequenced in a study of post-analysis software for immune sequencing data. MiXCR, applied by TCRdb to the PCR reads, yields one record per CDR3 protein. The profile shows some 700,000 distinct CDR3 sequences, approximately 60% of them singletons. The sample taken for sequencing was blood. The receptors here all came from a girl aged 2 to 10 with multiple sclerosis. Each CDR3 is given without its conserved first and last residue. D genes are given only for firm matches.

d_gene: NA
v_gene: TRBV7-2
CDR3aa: ASSSIAAPGTDTQY

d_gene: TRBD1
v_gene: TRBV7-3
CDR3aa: ASSKQGAGEQY

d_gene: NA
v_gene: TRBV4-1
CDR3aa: ASSQDRGAVRSTEAF

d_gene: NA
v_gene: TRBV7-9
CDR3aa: ASSSQGSGKTGELF

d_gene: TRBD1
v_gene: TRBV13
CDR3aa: ASSLTGGSLT

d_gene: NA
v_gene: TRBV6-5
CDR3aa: ASSYWRGGRREAQY

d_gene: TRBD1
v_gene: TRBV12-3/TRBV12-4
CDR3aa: ASTWETGGAAYEQY

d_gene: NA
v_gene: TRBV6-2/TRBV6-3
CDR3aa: ASSSPSSYNEQF

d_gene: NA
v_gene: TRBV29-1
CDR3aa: SVEKQGVGYGYT

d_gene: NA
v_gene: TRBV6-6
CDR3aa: ATKRGDAEAF

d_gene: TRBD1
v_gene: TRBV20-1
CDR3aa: SAREPTGFYNEQF

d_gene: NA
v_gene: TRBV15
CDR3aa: ATSRARSYEQY

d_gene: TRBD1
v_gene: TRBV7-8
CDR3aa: ASSLRGQAMNYGYT

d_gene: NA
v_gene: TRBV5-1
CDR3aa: ASSLEGPSGPYNEQF

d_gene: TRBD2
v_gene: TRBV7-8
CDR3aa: ASSLVPSGGYPSYNEQF

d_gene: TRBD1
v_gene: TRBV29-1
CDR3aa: SAYRQGNEQF

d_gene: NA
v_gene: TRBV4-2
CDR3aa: ASSPSSGNQPQH

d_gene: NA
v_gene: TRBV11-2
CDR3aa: ASSPPGQGTNYGYT

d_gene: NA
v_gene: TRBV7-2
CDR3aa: ASSTDALRVDEQY

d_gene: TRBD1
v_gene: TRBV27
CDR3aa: ASSSEPWGQGAYEQY

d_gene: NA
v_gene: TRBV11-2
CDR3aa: ASSFRFRETVRRGREETQY

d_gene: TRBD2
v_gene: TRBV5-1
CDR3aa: ASSLGGSGVQETQY

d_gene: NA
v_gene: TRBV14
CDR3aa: ASSQDVGTDTQY

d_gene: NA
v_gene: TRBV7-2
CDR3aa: ASSPQGGTPLEQY

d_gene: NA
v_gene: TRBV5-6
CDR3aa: ASSLAGNVGNEQY

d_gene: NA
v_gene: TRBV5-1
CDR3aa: ASSLEEAPGPTMDTQY

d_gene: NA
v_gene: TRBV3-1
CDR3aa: ASSPDRNVYGYT

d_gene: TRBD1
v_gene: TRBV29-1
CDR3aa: SVEDRAPYNEQF

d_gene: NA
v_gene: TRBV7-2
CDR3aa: ASSLVQLPSEQF

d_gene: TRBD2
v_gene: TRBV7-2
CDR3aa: ASSQVAGAGGEQF

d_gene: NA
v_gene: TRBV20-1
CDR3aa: SARDQDQAVSQY

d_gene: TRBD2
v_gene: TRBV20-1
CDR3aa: RASGRTHEQY

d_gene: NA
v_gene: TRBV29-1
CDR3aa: SVRFGTASYEQY

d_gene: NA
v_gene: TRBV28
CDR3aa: ASSPGGYTGEAF

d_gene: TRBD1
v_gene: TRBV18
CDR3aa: ACSPRTGGEDTQY

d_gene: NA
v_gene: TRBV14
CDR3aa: ASSHASGLLRF

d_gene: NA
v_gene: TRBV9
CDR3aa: ASSVVPMSNTQY

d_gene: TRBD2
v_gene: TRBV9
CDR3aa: ASSVELGLAAFTDTQY

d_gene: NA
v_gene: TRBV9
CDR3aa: ASSVAVGGNTEAF

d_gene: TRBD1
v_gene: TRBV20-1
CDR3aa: SANGQGYQPQH

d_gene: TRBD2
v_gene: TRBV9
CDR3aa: ASSATSGTDTQY

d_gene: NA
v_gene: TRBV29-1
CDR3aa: SGEGDWSNNEQF

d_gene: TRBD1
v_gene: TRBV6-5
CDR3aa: ASSYVQRGQVSSYEQY

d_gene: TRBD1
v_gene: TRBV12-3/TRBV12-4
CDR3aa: ASKPGQGAEGYT

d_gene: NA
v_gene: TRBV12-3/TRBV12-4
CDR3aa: ASSFEGREQF

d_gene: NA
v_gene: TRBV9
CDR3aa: ASSANWGSSIYNEQF

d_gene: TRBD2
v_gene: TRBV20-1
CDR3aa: SAGTGALAGPTDTQY

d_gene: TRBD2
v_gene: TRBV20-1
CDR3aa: SAQGLAGLGGAKNIQY

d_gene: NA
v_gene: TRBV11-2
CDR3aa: ASSPEHGQGAYEQY

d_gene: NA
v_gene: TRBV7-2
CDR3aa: ASTPSGHYEGTIY

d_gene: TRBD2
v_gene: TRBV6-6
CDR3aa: ASSYTIERGGNNEQF

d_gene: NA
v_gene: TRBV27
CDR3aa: ASSFQGGQPQH

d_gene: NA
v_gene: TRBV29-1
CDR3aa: SAGGRNQETQY

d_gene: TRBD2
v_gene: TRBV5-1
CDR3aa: ASRGGGRGHEQF

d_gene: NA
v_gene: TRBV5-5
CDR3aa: ASRTYGETQY